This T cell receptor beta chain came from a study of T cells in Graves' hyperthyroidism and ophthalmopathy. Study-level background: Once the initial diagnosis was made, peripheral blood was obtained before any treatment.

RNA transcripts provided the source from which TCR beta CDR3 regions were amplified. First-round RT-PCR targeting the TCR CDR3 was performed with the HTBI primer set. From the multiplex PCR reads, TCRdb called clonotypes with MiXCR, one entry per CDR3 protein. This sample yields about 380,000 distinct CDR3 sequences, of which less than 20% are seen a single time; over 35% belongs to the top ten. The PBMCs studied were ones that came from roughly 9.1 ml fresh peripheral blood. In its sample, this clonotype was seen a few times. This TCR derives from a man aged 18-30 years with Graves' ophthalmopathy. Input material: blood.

The CDR3 DNA follows: TGCGCCAGCAGCCCGCTCTTTACCTCCTACAATGAGCAGTTCTTC. Translating gives CASSPLFTSYNEQFF. The chain recombines TRBV4-1 with TRBJ2-1; no reliable D call. V was pared by 4 bases and J by 0 bases, with 10 bases between. Germline V gene sequence: CDR1 MGHRA, CDR2 YSYEKL. There are 15 residues in the CDR3.